This T cell receptor beta chain was captured in a study of neoadjuvant anti-PD-1 for oral cavity cancer. About the study: Non-progressing patients received a fourth nivolumab dose near day 43, then surgery on days 50-56.

Only in-frame clones appear in the TCRdb table, and some are missing; sequencing was by immunoSEQ multiplex PCR. Of fewer than 20,000 clones listed, 67% are singletons. Study outcomes and limitations: PBMC Gini-index clonality exceeded responders' in non-responders post-nivolumab. Pretreatment Treg/Th17 ratio correlated inversely with post-treatment tumor clonality.

As regards this clone: The antigen remains unidentified.

Germline V gene lookup returns CDR1 SGHKS and CDR2 YYEKEE (reference sequence). This CDR3 has 13 residues. Trimming removed 4 bases from V and 6 bases from J, with 11 bases in between. This TCR was sampled from a person aged 35-79 years with oral cavity squamous cell carcinoma. This sample comprised PBMCs, obtained before nivolumab (anti-PD-1) treatment. The chain recombines TRBV5-5 with TRBJ1-5; no firm D call. CDR3 loop: CASSPGWGQPQHF. For the CDR3, the DNA is TGTGCCAGCAGCCCGGGGTGGGGTCAGCCCCAGCATTTT.